This TCR beta chain was retrieved from a study of response to subunit inactivated influenza vaccine. The CDR3 totals 11 residues. Germline V CDR1 and CDR2: DFQATT, SNEGSKA (reference sequence). V gave up 3 bases and J gave up 7 bases, with 9 bases separating them. TCRdb passed the RT-PCR reads through MiXCR, listing each CDR3 protein once. Altogether 450,000 to 600,000 distinct CDR3 sequences are present, more than 15% being singletons, with the ten largest covering about 3%. The sequences come from CD4+ T cells sorted from PBMCs, collected less than 30 months after vaccination. V is TRBV20-1 and J is TRBJ1-1; D call uncertain. The sequence came from a man aged 50 to 75 who received an inactivated influenza vaccine. The CDR3 DNA is TGCAGTGCTAGTGTGGGTCATGAAGCTTTCTTT. Amino acid sequence: CSASVGHEAFF.